This T cell receptor (beta chain) emerged from a study of T cells in Graves' hyperthyroidism and ophthalmopathy. Criteria for exclusion of patients were uncontrolled infection, other autoimmune disease, pregnancy or lactation. About this clonotype: Its antigen is undetermined.

The CDR3 has 14 residues. J was trimmed by 4 bases and V by 7 bases; bases with no gene match: 6. The V gene's germline CDR1 is KGHDR and CDR2 SFDVKD. TCR beta CDR3 sequences were amplified from RNA transcripts. Using the HTBI primer set, a first-round RT-PCR was run on the TCR CDR3. TCRdb independently ran MiXCR on the multiplex PCR reads; one entry per CDR3 protein. There are under 450,000 distinct CDR3 sequences in the sample; about 13% occur only once, and 20% lies in the top ten. Study findings and constraints: The model foresaw ophthalmopathy a median roughly 6.5 months prior to onset.

The material sequenced was blood. The chain combines TRBV24-1 with TRBJ2-3; the match to TRBD2 covers 8 bases. This TCR came from a man aged 30-40 years with Graves' hyperthyroidism that later progressed to Graves' ophthalmopathy. This CDR3 is CATSRGGNADTQYF. CDR3 DNA sequence: TGTGCCACCAGCCGGGGGGGGAACGCAGATACGCAGTATTTT.